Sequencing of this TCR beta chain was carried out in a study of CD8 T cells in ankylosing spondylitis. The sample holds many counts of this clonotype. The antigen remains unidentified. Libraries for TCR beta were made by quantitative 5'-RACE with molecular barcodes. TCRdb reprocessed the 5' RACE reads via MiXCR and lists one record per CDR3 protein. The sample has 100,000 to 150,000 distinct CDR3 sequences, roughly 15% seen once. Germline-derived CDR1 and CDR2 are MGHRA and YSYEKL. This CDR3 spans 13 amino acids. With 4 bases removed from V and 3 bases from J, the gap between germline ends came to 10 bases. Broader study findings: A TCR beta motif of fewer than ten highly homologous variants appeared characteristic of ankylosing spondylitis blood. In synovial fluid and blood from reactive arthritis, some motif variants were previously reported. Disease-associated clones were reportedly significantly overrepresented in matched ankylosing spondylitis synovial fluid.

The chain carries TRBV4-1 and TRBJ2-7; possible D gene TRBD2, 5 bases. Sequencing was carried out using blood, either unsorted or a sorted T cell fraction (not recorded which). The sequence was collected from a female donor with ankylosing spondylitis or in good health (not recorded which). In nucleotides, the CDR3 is TGCGCCAGCAGCCTAAGCGAGGGCTACGAGCAGTACTTC. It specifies CASSLSEGYEQYF.